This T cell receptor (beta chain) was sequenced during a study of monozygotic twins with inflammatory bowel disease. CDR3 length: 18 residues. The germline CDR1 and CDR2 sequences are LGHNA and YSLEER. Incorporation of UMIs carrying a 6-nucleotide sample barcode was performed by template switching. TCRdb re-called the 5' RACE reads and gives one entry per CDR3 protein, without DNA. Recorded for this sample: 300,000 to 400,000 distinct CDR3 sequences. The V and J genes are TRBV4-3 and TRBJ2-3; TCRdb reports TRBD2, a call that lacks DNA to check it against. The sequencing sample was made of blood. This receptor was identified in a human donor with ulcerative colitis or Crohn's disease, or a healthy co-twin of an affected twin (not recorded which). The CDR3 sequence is CASSSRKGRGGYTDTQYF.